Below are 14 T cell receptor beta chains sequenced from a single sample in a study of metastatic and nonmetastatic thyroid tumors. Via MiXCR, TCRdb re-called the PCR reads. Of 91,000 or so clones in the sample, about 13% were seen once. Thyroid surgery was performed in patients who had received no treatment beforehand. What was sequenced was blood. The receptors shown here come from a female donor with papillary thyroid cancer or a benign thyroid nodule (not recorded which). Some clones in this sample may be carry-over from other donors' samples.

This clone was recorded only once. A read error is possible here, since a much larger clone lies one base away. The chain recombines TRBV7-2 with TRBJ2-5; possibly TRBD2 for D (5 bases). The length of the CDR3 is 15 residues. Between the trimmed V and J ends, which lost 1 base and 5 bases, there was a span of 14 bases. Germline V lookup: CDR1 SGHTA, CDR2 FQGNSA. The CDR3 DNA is TGTGCCAGCAGCTTAGAACCGGGGTCTGGTGAGACCCAGTACTTC. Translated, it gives CASSLEPGSGETQYF.

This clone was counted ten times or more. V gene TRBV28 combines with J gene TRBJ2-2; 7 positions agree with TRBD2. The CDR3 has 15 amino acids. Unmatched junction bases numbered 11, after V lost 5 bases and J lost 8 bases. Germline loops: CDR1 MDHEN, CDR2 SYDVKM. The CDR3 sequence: CASSAPGMGGGELFF. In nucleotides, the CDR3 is TGTGCCAGCAGTGCCCCGGGAATGGGGGGGGGGGAGCTGTTTTTT.

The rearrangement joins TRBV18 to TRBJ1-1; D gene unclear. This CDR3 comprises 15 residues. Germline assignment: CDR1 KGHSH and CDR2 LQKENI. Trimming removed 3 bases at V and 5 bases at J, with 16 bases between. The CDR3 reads CASSPPVLLGTEAFF. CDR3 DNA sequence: TGTGCCAGCTCACCTCCGGTCCTCTTGGGTACTGAAGCTTTCTTT.

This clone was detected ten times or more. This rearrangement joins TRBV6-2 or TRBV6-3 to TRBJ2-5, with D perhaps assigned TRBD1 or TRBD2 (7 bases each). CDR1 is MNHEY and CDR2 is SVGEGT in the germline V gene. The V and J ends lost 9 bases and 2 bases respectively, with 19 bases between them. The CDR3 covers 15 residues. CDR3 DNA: TGTGCCAGTAACAGGGGAGGGTCGGCACAAGAGACCCAGTACTTC. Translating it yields CASNRGGSAQETQYF.

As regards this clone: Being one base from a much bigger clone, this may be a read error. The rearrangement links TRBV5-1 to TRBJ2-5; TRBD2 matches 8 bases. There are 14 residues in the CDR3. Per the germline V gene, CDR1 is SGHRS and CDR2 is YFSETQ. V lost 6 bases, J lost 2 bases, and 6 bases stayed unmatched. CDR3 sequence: CASIFAGGQETQYF. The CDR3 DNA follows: TGCGCCAGCATCTTCGCGGGGGGACAAGAGACCCAGTACTTC.

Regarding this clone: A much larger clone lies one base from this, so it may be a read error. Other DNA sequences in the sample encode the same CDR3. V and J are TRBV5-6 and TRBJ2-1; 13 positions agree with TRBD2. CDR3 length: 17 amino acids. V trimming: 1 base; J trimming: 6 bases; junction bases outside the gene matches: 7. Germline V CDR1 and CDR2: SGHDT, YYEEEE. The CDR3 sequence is CASSLTRLAGGLNEQFF. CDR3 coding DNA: TGTGCCAGCAGCTTGACTCGACTAGCGGGAGGACTCAATGAGCAGTTCTTC.

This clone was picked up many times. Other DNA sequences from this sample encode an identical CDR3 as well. In DNA form, the CDR3 reads TGTGCCAGCAGATTTAGCGGGACCCCAGATACGCAGTATTTT. This gives the protein CASRFSGTPDTQYF. The V gene is TRBV7-2, the J gene TRBJ2-3; TRBD2 agrees at 8 bases. V dropped 6 bases and J dropped 4; count of bases not matched to a gene: 6. Germline V gene sequence: CDR1 SGHTA, CDR2 FQGNSA. The CDR3 length is 14 residues.

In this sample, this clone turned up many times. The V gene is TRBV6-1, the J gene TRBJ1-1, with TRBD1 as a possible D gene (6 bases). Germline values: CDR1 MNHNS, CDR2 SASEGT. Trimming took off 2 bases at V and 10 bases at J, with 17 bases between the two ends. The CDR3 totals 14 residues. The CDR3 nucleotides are TGTGCCAGCAGTGAAAGGCCCTCCCCGGGGGCAGCTTTCTTT. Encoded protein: CASSERPSPGAAFF.

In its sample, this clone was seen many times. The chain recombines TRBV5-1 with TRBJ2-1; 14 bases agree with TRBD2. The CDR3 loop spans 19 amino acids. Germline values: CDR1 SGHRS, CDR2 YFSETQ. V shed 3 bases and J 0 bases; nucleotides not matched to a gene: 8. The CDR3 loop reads CASSYRGLAGVGSYNEQFF. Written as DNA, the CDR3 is TGCGCCAGCAGCTACCGGGGACTAGCGGGGGTAGGCTCCTACAATGAGCAGTTCTTC.

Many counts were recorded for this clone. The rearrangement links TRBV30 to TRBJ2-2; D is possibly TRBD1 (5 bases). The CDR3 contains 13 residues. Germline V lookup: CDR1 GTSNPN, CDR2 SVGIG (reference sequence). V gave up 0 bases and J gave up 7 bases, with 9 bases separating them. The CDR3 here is CAWSVQEGGELFF. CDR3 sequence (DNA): TGTGCCTGGAGTGTACAGGAAGGCGGGGAGCTGTTTTTT.

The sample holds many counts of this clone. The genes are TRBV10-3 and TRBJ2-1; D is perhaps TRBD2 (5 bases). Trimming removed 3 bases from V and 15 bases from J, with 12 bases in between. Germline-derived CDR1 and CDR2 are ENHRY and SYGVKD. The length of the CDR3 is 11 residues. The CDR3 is CAISDLRELFF. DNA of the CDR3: TGTGCCATCAGTGACTTGAGGGAGTTGTTCTTC.

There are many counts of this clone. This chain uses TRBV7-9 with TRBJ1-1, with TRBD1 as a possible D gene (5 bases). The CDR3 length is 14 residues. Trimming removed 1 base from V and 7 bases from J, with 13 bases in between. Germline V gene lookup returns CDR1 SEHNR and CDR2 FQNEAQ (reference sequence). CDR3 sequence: CASSLVEGRGEAFF. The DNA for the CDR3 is TGTGCCAGCAGCTTAGTTGAGGGGAGGGGTGAAGCTTTCTTT.

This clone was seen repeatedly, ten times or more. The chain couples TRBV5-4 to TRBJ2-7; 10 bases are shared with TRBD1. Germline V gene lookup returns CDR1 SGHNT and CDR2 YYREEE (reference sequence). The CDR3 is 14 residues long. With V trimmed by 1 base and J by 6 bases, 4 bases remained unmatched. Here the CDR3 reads CASSLWTGGAEQYF. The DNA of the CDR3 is TGTGCCAGCAGCTTGTGGACAGGGGGGGCCGAGCAGTACTTC.

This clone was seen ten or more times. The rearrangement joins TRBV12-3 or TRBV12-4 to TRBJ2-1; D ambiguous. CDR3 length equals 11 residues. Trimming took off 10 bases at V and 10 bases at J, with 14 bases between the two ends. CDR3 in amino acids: CAIASGREQFF. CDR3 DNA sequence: TGTGCCATCGCCTCTGGTCGAGAGCAGTTCTTC.